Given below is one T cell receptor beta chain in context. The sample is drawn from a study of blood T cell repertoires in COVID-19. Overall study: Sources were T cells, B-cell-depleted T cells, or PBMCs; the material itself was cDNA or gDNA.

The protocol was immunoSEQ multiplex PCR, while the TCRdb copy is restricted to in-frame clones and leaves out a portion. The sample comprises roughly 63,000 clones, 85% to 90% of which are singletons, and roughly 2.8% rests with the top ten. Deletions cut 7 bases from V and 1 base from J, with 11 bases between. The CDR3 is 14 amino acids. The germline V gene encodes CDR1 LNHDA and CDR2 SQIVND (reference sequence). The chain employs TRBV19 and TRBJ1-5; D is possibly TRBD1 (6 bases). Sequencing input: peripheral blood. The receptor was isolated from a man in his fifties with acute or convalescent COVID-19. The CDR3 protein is CASNRAGSNQPQHF. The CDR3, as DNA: TGTGCCAGTAACAGGGCAGGGAGCAATCAGCCCCAGCATTTT.